This entry concerns a single T cell receptor (beta chain). Measured with immunoSEQ multiplex PCR; TCRdb has only the in-frame clones, and not every one. The table lists about 78,000 clones, roughly 91% of them singletons. The data derive from a study of blood T cell repertoires in COVID-19. Sequencing was done on a sample of peripheral blood. The source is a woman aged 45-65 years in a cohort sampled during active COVID-19.

In DNA, the CDR3 is TGTGCCAGCAGCCGTTCGGGGAGCGGGAAGGCCTACGAGCAGTACTTC. Its translation: CASSRSGSGKAYEQYF. The chain couples TRBV7-2 to TRBJ2-7, with 7 bases aligning to TRBD2. Germline loops: CDR1 SGHTA, CDR2 FQGNSA. V lost 5 bases and J lost 2; bases outside the gene matches: 12. The CDR3 is 16 residues long.